This T cell receptor beta chain was recovered during a study of OX40 agonist ivuxolimab in advanced cancers. Sampled blood was obtained at baseline, cycle 4 day 1, and cycle 7 day 1. This clone was recorded a few times. Clones were sequenced by immunoSEQ multiplex PCR, and TCRdb holds only the in-frame ones, with some missing. The sample lists fewer than 30,000 clones, about 70% occurring once. Germline V gene sequence: CDR1 SGHRS, CDR2 YFSETQ. V lost 0 bases, J lost 5 bases, and 5 bases stayed unmatched. This CDR3 has 16 residues. The specimen comprised CD4+ or CD8+ T cells sorted from blood, sampled in a trial of the OX40 agonist ivuxolimab. The chain employs TRBV5-1 and TRBJ1-4; 9 positions agree with TRBD1. The receptor comes from an adult with an advanced solid tumor such as melanoma, head and neck, liver or kidney cancer. The CDR3 here is CASSLGLTGGNEKLFF. The CDR3 region has the DNA TGCGCCAGCAGCTTGGGACTGACAGGGGGGAATGAAAAACTGTTTTTT.